The 29 T cell receptor beta chains below come from one sample, sequenced in a study of cytomegalovirus exposure and HLA in healthy donors. Use of 60 Vbeta and 13 Jbeta primers characterized the PCR. The protocol was immunoSEQ multiplex PCR, while the TCRdb copy is restricted to in-frame clones and leaves out a portion. The profile shows 150,000 or so clones, approximately 81% of them singletons. Sequencing was performed on PBMCs. These receptors came from a male donor in good health and CMV-seronegative.

The CDR3 sequence is CASSTPGQVLYNEQFF. CDR3 coding DNA: TGTGCCAGCAGCACCCCTGGACAGGTTTTATACAATGAGCAGTTCTTC. J is TRBJ2-1 and V is TRBV21-1; the DNA was not used to check the table's D call, TRBD1. TRBV21-1 is a known pseudogene. The CDR3 extends over 16 amino acids.

The CDR3 DNA reads TGTGCCTGGAGTGTATCCAGCGGGAGCGAGCAGTACTTC. This sequence encodes CAWSVSSGSEQYF. The rearrangement uses TRBV30 and TRBJ2-7, with 8 bases fitting TRBD2. The CDR3 loop spans 13 amino acids. Germline loops: CDR1 GTSNPN, CDR2 SVGIG (reference sequence). Trimming at V came to 0 bases and at J to 6 bases, leaving 4 bases not matched to a gene.

In this sample, this clone turned up once. This sequence joins TRBV6-6 and TRBJ1-2; D is unclear. Germline V gene lookup returns CDR1 MNHNY and CDR2 SVGAGI (reference sequence). V was cut by 7 bases and J by 3 bases, with 12 bases left in between. This CDR3 is built from 13 residues. The DNA of the CDR3 is TGTGCCAGCACCGCGCGGGGTGACTATGGCTACACCTTC. Its translation is CASTARGDYGYTF.

This chain joins TRBV7-2 and TRBJ2-7; no reliable D call. Germline loops: CDR1 SGHTA, CDR2 FQGNSA. CDR3 size: 12 residues. V gave up 2 bases and J gave up 1 base, with 3 bases separating them. CDR3 loop: CASSLYSYEQYF. The DNA of the CDR3 is TGTGCCAGCAGCTTATATTCCTACGAGCAGTACTTC. The whole variable domain, filled in from reference TRBV7-2 and TRBJ2-7, reads GAGVSQSPSNKVTEKGKDVELRCDPISGHTALYWYRQSLGQGLEFLIYFQGNSAPDKSGLPSDRFSAERTGGSVSTLTIQRTQQEDSAVYLCASSLYSYEQYFGPGTRLTVT.

This clone appeared a single time. This rearrangement joins TRBV28 to TRBJ2-1; 9 bases match TRBD2. J lost 6 bases, V lost 8 bases, and 8 bases had no gene match. Germline CDR1 is MDHEN and CDR2 is SYDVKM. The CDR3 covers 14 residues. DNA for the CDR3: TGTGCCAGCTGGGCGGGAGGGCCGTTCAATGAGCAGTTCTTC. As protein: CASWAGGPFNEQFF.

This clone was recorded a few times. J is TRBJ1-1 and V is TRBV5-8, with D possibly matching TRBD1 (6 bases). Germline V gene sequence: CDR1 SGHTS, CDR2 YDEGEE. V was clipped by 4 bases and J by 3 bases, with 16 bases between them. The CDR3 is 15 residues long. In nucleotides, the CDR3 is TGTGCCAGCAGCCCGAGTCAGGGGCTCGACACTGAAGCTTTCTTT. Protein product: CASSPSQGLDTEAFF. Filled out from reference TRBV5-8 and TRBJ1-1, the complete variable domain reads EAGVTQSPTHLIKTRGQQATLRCSPISGHTSVYWYQQALGLGLQFLLWYDEGEERNRGNFPPRFSGRQFPNYSSELNVNALELEDSALYLCASSPSQGLDTEAFFGQGTRLTVV.

The chain couples TRBV10-1 to TRBJ1-6, with 8 bases lining up with TRBD1. The V and J ends lost 7 bases and 7 bases, in that order; junction bases with no gene match: 30. The CDR3 sequence is 22 residues long. Germline-derived CDR1 and CDR2 are WNHNN and SYGVQD (reference sequence). CDR3 bases: TGCGCCAGCACCCCTAGAGAGCTCGGTATGGGACAGGCGTTGTTACGGAATTCACCCCTCCACTTT. Translated, it gives CASTPRELGMGQALLRNSPLHF.

CDR3: CASSFISAGTEAFF. CDR3 in DNA: TGTGCCAGCAGCTTTATAAGTGCGGGCACTGAAGCTTTCTTT. The rearrangement links TRBV7-9 to TRBJ1-1; D unclear. Between the trimmed V and J ends, which lost 3 bases and 4 bases, there was a span of 12 bases. The CDR3 has 14 amino acids. CDR1 is SEHNR and CDR2 is FQNEAQ in the germline V gene (reference sequence).

This chain joins TRBV28 and TRBJ2-4, with D perhaps TRBD1 (6 bases). Germline V lookup: CDR1 MDHEN, CDR2 SYDVKM. CDR3 length: 18 amino acids. V was trimmed by 4 bases and J by 4 bases, leaving 23 bases between them. CDR3 DNA: TGTGCCAGCAGTTCAGACCGGGACATCGCTGCCAGTAAAAACATTCAGTACTTC. As protein: CASSSDRDIAASKNIQYF.

This clone appeared a single time. The chain recombines TRBV5-4 with TRBJ2-5; 8 bases agree with TRBD1. V gave up 5 bases and J gave up 5 bases; unmatched junction bases: 5. Germline values: CDR1 SGHNT, CDR2 YYREEE (reference sequence). The CDR3 spans 13 residues. The CDR3 is CASSLDRGETQYF. In nucleotides, the CDR3 is TGTGCCAGCAGTCTTGACAGGGGCGAGACCCAGTACTTC.

The V gene is TRBV11-1, the J gene TRBJ2-2; the match to TRBD2 covers 9 bases. Germline assignment: CDR1 SGHAT and CDR2 FQDESV (reference sequence). This CDR3 is 14 amino acids long. Germline trimming cut 7 bases from V and 6 bases from J; bases unmatched to any gene: 6. CDR3 nucleotide sequence: TGTGCCAGCATCCGAGGCGGGGGGGCCGGGGAGCTGTTTTTT. As protein: CASIRGGGAGELFF.

This sequence joins TRBV19 and TRBJ1-2; 7 bases fit TRBD1. CDR1 and CDR2 (germline): LNHDA, SQIVND (reference sequence). The CDR3 sequence is 14 residues long. The J segment lost 4 bases and the V segment lost 8 bases, leaving 10 bases of the junction unmatched. The DNA for the CDR3 is TGTGCCAGTTTGCCGGACAGGAGTTCCTATGGCTACACCTTC. Protein product: CASLPDRSSYGYTF. The entire variable domain, with the rest obtained from reference TRBV19 and TRBJ1-2, is as follows: DGGITQSPKYLFRKEGQNVTLSCEQNLNHDAMYWYRQDPGQGLRLIYYSQIVNDFQKGDIAEGYSVSREKKESFPLTVTSAQKNPTAFYLCASLPDRSSYGYTFGSGTRLTVV.

This rearrangement joins TRBV5-6 to TRBJ1-2, with TRBD1 as a possible D gene (6 bases). The CDR3 loop spans 14 amino acids. Germline lookup yields CDR1 SGHDT and CDR2 YYEEEE. V lost 3 bases and J 7 bases, leaving 16 bases between the germline ends. The CDR3 DNA sequence: TGTGCCAGCAGCTCCACCGGGACAACAACTGGCTACACCTTC. Its protein product is CASSSTGTTTGYTF.

The chain carries TRBV11-3 and TRBJ2-1, with 8 bases fitting TRBD2. The CDR3 contains 15 residues. Losses at the gene ends were 5 bases for V and 4 bases for J; bases not matched to a gene: 7. Germline assignment: CDR1 SGHNT and CDR2 YENEEA. This chain's CDR3 is CASSPGTRVYNEQFF. CDR3 DNA sequence: TGTGCCAGCAGCCCAGGGACTAGAGTGTACAATGAGCAGTTCTTC.

J is TRBJ2-3 and V is TRBV4-3; D gene ambiguous. Trimming removed 0 bases at V and 6 bases at J, with 7 bases between. This CDR3 is 13 amino acids long. Germline V gives CDR1 LGHNA, CDR2 YSLEER. As DNA, the CDR3 is TGCGCCAGCAGCCAAGATAGTTGGGATACGCAGTATTTT. Translated: CASSQDSWDTQYF.

This clone was picked up one time. The chain has TRBV21-1 and TRBJ2-5; the table's D gene call, TRBD2, was not cross checked with the DNA. TRBV21-1 is termed a pseudogene. The CDR3 is made up of 18 amino acids. The CDR3 DNA reads as TGTGCCAGCAGCAAAGAGGCTCGGAGCGGGGAGTTGCGAGAGACCCAGTACTTC. This codes for CASSKEARSGELRETQYF.

V usage is TRBV21-1 and J usage is TRBJ2-7; the table assigns TRBD1, which was not confirmed against the DNA. TRBV21-1 is marked as a pseudogene. The length of the CDR3 is 12 residues. CDR3 DNA: TGTGCCAGCAGCACAGGGGTTCACGAGCAGTACTTC. It yields the protein CASSTGVHEQYF.

This chain's CDR3 is CASSLRTGSTDTQYF. The CDR3 DNA is TGCGCCAGCAGCTTACGGACAGGGAGCACAGATACGCAGTATTTT. The chain has TRBV5-1 and TRBJ2-3; 8 nucleotides agree with TRBD1. Trimming at V came to 2 bases and at J to 0 bases, leaving 2 bases not matched to a gene. Looked up from germline, CDR1 is SGHRS and CDR2 is YFSETQ. The CDR3 has 15 residues.

This clone appeared a single time. The chain carries TRBV27 and TRBJ2-7; 13 bases match TRBD2. The germline CDR1 and CDR2 sequences are MNHEY and SMNVEV (reference sequence). V gave up 1 base and J gave up 1 base; unmatched junction bases: 4. The CDR3 length is 17 residues. CDR3 coding DNA: TGTGCCAGCAGTTTATACGGGACTAGCGGGGAATCCTACGAGCAGTACTTC. Protein product: CASSLYGTSGESYEQYF.

CDR3 bases: TGTGCCAGCAGCTTAATGGGGACAGGGAGCTCCTACGAGCAGTACTTC. This sequence encodes CASSLMGTGSSYEQYF. V gene TRBV7-2 combines with J gene TRBJ2-7; 9 bases fit TRBD1. Germline V lookup: CDR1 SGHTA, CDR2 FQGNSA. This CDR3 contains 16 residues. J was trimmed by 0 bases and V by 2 bases; bases with no gene match: 5.

The chain recombines TRBV5-1 with TRBJ2-7; D is undetermined. Germline values: CDR1 SGHRS, CDR2 YFSETQ. The CDR3 covers 16 residues. The V gene lost 4 bases and the J gene lost 0 bases, with 17 bases spanning the gap. CDR3 sequence (DNA): TGCGCCAGCAGCAACGGGTTCTCCCCAATCTCCTACGAGCAGTACTTC. Protein sequence: CASSNGFSPISYEQYF.

This chain links TRBV28 with TRBJ1-2; TRBD1 matches 9 bases. Germline CDR1 reads MDHEN; CDR2 reads SYDVKM. This CDR3 is 14 amino acids long. Unmatched junction bases numbered 6, after V lost 2 bases and J lost 8 bases. The CDR3 spells CASSLQTGGKGYTF. For the CDR3, the DNA is TGTGCCAGCAGTTTACAGACAGGGGGTAAGGGCTACACCTTC.

Comment on this clone: The junction does not match germline at one end; this may be a read error. This chain joins TRBV7-2 and TRBJ2-6; D is perhaps TRBD1 (5 bases). CDR1 is SGHTA and CDR2 is FQGNSA in the germline V gene. The CDR3 totals 17 residues. The DNA of the CDR3 is TGTGCCAGCAGCTTAGTTGTGGGGCAGCCTGGAGCCAACGTCCTGACTTTC. Its translation is CASSLVVGQPGANVLTF.

The rearrangement uses TRBV7-2 and TRBJ2-3; maybe TRBD2 (5 bases). Trimming pared 4 bases from V and 5 bases from J, leaving 22 bases between. CDR1 is SGHTA, CDR2 FQGNSA, per germline. The CDR3 sequence is 17 residues long. The DNA for the CDR3 is TGTGCCAGCAGCTCTCCCCTAGCTCCGCCCTTTGAAGATACGCAGTATTTT. This encodes CASSSPLAPPFEDTQYF.

Points on this clone: This specimen includes other DNA sequences encoding the same CDR3. The chain is built from TRBV28 and TRBJ1-2; D remains ambiguous. The CDR3 is made up of 12 amino acids. Trimming pared 6 bases from V and 4 bases from J, leaving 9 bases between. The germline V gene has CDR1 MDHEN and CDR2 SYDVKM. In DNA form, the CDR3 reads TGTGCCAGCAGCCTAGGTGGCTATGGCTACACCTTC. Translating it yields CASSLGGYGYTF.

The CDR3 reads CASSLYLGQETQYF. CDR3 nucleotide sequence: TGTGCCAGCAGTTTATACCTCGGCCAAGAGACCCAGTACTTC. This sequence joins TRBV27 and TRBJ2-5; D remains ambiguous. The CDR3 is 14 amino acids. Trimming stripped 1 base from V and 1 base from J, with 7 bases between. Germline V gene lookup returns CDR1 MNHEY and CDR2 SMNVEV (reference sequence).

V usage is TRBV30 and J usage is TRBJ1-5, with D perhaps matching TRBD1 (5 bases). The CDR3 runs 17 residues. CDR1 and CDR2 (germline): GTSNPN, SVGIG (reference sequence). V lost 0 bases, J lost 4 bases, and 19 bases lay in between. The CDR3, as DNA: TGTGCCTGGAGTGTACAATGGGCTCCCGGGGGGAATCAGCCCCAGCATTTT. It is translated as CAWSVQWAPGGNQPQHF.

V and J are TRBV2 and TRBJ2-3; 14 bases align to TRBD2. The ends lost 7 bases at V and 4 bases at J; junction bases unmatched: 7. This CDR3 is built from 16 residues. Per germline, CDR1 SNHLY and CDR2 FYNNEI. This chain's CDR3 is CASTPLTSGRADTQYF. The DNA of the CDR3 is TGTGCCAGCACCCCTCTGACTAGCGGGAGGGCAGATACGCAGTATTTT.

The CDR3 DNA follows: TGCGCCAGCAGCCCAAGATTTCAGGGATCCGAGCAGTACTTC. Protein product: CASSPRFQGSEQYF. V and J are TRBV4-3 and TRBJ2-7; D possibly corresponds to TRBD1 (5 bases). V was shortened by 4 bases and J by 6 bases, with 16 bases between the two germline ends. This CDR3 has 14 amino acids. From germline, CDR1 is LGHNA and CDR2 YSLEER.